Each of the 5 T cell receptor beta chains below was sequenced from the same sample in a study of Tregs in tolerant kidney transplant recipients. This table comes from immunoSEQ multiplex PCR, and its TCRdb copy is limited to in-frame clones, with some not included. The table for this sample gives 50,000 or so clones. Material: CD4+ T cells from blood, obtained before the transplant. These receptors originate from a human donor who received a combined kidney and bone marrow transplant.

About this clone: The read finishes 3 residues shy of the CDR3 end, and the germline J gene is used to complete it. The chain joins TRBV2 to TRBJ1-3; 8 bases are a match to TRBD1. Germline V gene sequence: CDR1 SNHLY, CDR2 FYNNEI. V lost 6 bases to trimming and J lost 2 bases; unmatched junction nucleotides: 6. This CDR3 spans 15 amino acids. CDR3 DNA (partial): TGTGCCAGCAGCCGGGACAGGCTCCCTGGAAACACC. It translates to CASSRDRLPGNT. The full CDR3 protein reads CASSRDRLPGNTIYF.

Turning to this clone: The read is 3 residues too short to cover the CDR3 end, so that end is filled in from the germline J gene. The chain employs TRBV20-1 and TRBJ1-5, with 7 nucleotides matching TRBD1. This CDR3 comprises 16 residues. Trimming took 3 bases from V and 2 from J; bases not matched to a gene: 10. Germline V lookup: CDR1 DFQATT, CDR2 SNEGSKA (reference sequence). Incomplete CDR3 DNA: TGCAGTGCTAGCCCAATGGGGGACAGAGGCAATCAGCCC. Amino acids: CSASPMGDRGNQP. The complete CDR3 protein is CSASPMGDRGNQPQHF.

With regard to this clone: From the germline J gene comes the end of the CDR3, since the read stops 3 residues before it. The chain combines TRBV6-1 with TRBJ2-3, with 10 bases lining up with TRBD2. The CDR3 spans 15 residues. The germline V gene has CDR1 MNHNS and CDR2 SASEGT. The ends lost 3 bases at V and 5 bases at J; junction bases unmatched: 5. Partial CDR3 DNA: TGTGCCAGCAGTGACAATAGCGGGGGGAGAGATACG. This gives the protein CASSDNSGGRDT. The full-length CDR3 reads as CASSDNSGGRDTQYF.

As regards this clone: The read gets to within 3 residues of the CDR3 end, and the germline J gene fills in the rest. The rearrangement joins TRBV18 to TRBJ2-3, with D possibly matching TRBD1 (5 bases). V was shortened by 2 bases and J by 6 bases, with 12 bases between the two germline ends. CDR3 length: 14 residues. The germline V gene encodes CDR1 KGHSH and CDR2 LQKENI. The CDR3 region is CASSPRGSPDTQYF. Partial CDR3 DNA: TGTGCCAGCTCACCAAGGGGCTCCCCCGATACG. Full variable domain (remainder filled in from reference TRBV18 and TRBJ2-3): NAGVMQNPRHLVRRRGQEARLRCSPMKGHSHVYWYRQLPEEGLKFMVYLQKENIIDESGMPKERFSAEFPKEGPSILRIQQVVRGDSAAYFCASSPRGSPDTQYFGPGTRLTVL.

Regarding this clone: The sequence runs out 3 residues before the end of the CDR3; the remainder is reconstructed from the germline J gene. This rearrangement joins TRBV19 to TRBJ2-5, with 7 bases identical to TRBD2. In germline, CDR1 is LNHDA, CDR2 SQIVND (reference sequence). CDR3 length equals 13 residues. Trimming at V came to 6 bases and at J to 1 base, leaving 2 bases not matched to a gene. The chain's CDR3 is CASRGTTQETQYF. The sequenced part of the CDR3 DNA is TGTGCCAGTAGGGGGACTACCCAAGAGACC.